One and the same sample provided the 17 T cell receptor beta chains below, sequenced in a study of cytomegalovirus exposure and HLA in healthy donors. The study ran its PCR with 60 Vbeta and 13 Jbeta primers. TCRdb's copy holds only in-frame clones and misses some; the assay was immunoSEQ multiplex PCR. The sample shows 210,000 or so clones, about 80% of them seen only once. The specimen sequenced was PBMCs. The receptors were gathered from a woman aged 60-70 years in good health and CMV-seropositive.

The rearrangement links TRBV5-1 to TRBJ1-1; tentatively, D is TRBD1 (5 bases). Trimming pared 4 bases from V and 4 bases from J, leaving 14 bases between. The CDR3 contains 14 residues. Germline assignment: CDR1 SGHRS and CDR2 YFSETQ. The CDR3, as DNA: TGCGCCAGCAGCCCCACAGGAGTACGCACTGAAGCTTTCTTT. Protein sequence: CASSPTGVRTEAFF.

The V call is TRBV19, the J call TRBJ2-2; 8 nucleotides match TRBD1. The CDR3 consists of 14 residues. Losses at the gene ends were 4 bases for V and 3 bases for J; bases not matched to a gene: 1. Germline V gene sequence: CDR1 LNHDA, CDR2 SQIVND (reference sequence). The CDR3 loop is CASSKQGDTGELFF. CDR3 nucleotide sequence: TGTGCCAGTAGTAAACAGGGGGACACCGGGGAGCTGTTTTTT.

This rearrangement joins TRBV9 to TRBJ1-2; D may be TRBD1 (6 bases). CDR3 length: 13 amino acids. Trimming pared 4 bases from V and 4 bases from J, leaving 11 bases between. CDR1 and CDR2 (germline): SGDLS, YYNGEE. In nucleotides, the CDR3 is TGTGCCAGCAGCAGGGACACCTTCTATGGCTACACCTTC. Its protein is CASSRDTFYGYTF.

The CDR3 nucleotides read TGTGCCAGCAGCTTTACTCGGGGAATAGGGACCGGGGAGCTGTTTTTT. Translating it yields CASSFTRGIGTGELFF. The chain uses TRBV7-3 and TRBJ2-2; the D gene is possibly TRBD2 (5 bases). CDR3 length equals 16 residues. The V gene lost 3 bases and the J gene lost 5 bases, with 16 bases spanning the gap. The germline V gene encodes CDR1 SGHTA and CDR2 FQGTGA.

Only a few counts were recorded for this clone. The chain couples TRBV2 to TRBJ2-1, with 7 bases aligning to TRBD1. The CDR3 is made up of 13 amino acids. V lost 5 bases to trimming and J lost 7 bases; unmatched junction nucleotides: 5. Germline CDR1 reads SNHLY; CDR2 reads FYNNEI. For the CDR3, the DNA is TGTGCCAGCAGTTTAACAGGGGCGAATGAGCAGTTCTTC. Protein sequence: CASSLTGANEQFF.

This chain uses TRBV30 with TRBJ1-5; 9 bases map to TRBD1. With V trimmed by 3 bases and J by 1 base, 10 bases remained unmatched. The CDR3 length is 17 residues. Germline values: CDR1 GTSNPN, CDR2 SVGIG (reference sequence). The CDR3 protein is CAWSRDRVSVSNQPQHF. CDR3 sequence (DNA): TGTGCCTGGAGCCGGGACAGGGTCTCAGTGAGCAATCAGCCCCAGCATTTT. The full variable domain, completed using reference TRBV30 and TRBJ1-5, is SQTIHQWPATLVQPVGSPLSLECTVEGTSNPNLYWYRQAAGRGLQLLFYSVGIGQISSEVPQNLSASRPQDRQFILSSKKLLLSDSGFYLCAWSRDRVSVSNQPQHFGDGTRLSIL.

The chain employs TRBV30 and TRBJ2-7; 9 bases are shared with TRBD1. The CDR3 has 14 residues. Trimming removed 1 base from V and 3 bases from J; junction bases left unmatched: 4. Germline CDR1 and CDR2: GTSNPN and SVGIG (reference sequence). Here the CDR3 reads CAWSGGTGHYEQYF. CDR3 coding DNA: TGTGCCTGGAGTGGGGGGACAGGGCACTACGAGCAGTACTTC.

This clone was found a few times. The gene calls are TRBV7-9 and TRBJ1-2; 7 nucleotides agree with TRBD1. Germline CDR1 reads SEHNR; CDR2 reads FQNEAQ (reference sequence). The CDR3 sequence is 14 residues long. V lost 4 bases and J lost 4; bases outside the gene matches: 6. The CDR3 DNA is TGTGCCAGCAGCTCAGCGCAGGGGGTCTATGGCTACACCTTC. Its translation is CASSSAQGVYGYTF.

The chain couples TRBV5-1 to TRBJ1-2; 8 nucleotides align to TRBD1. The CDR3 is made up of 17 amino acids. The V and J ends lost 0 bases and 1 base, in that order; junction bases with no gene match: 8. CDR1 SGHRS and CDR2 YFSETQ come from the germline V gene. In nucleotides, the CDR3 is TGCGCCAGCAGCTTGGGGGGACAGGTGACGATTAACTATGGCTACACCTTC. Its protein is CASSLGGQVTINYGYTF.

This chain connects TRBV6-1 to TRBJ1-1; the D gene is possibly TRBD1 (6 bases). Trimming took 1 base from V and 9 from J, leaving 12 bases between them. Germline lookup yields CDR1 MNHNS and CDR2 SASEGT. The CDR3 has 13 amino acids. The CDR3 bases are TGTGCCAGCAGTGAAGGGATCCGGGACAAAGCTTTCTTT. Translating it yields CASSEGIRDKAFF.

The CDR3 here is CASSPLLPHVLSGSVAGGKETQYF. CDR3 bases: TGTGCCAGCTCACCACTCCTACCGCACGTTCTGAGCGGCTCGGTTGCGGGAGGGAAGGAGACCCAGTACTTC. V gene TRBV18 combines with J gene TRBJ2-5; 9 positions agree with TRBD2. Losses at the gene ends were 1 base for V and 5 bases for J; bases not matched to a gene: 32. The CDR3 has 24 amino acids. Germline V gene sequence: CDR1 KGHSH, CDR2 LQKENI.

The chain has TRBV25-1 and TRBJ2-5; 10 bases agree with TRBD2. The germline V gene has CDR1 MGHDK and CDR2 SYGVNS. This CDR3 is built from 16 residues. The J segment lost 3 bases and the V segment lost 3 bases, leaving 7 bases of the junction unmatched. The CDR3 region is CASSDPSGSGEETQYF. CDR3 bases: TGTGCCAGCAGTGATCCTAGCGGGAGCGGGGAAGAGACCCAGTACTTC.

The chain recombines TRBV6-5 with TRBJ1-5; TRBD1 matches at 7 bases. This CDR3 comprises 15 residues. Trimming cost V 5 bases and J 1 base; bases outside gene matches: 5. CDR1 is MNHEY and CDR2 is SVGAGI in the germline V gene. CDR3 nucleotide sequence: TGTGCCAGCAGTCAGGCGGGACAGAGCAATCAGCCCCAGCATTTT. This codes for CASSQAGQSNQPQHF.

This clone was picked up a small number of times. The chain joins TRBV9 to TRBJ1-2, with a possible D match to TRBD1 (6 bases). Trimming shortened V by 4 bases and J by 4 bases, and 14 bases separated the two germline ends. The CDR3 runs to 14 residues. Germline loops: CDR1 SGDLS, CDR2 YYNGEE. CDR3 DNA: TGTGCCAGCAGCCCCCAAATGGGGGCCTATGGCTACACCTTC. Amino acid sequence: CASSPQMGAYGYTF.

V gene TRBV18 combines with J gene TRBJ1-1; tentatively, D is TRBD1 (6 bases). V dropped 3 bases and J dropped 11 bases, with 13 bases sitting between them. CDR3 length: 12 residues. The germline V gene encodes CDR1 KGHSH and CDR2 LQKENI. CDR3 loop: CASSPQDRFAFF. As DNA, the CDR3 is TGTGCCAGCTCACCTCAAGACAGGTTCGCTTTCTTT.

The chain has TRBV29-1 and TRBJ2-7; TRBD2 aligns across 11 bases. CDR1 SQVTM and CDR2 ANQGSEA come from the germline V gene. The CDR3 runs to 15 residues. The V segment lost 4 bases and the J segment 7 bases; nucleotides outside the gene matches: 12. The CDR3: CSVVLLTSGTGEQYF. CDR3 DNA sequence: TGCAGCGTTGTCTTGCTGACTAGCGGGACGGGGGAGCAGTACTTC.

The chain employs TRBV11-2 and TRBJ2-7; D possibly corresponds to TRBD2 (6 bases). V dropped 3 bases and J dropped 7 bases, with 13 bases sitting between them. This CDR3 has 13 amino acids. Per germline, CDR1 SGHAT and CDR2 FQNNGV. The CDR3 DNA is TGTGCCAGCAGCTTCGACCCGGGGGAAGAGCAGTACTTC. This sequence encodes CASSFDPGEEQYF. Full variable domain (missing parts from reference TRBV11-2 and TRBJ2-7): EAGVAQSPRYKIIEKRQSVAFWCNPISGHATLYWYQQILGQGPKLLIQFQNNGVVDDSQLPKDRFSAERLKGVDSTLKIQPAKLEDSAVYLCASSFDPGEEQYFGPGTRLTVT.